This T cell receptor beta chain was sequenced in a study of T cells in Graves' hyperthyroidism and ophthalmopathy. For the study at large: Peripheral blood collection took place at initial diagnosis, before any treatment. Findings of the study overall: The model made its ophthalmopathy prediction, and onset followed a median approximately 6 months later. In simple terms, a model built on 13 V-J features told ophthalmopathy apart from stable hyperthyroidism.

There are 14 residues in the CDR3. V gave up 0 bases and J gave up 7 bases; unmatched junction bases: 8. Germline assignment: CDR1 SQVTM and CDR2 ANQGSEA. Every diagnosis used clinical symptoms, serum thyroxine and TRAb, thyroid ultrasound and orbital computed tomography. This clonotype was recorded many times. Its antigen is currently unknown. Amplification yielded TCR beta CDR3 regions, with RNA transcripts as the source. HTBI primers were the set used in a first-round RT-PCR of the TCR CDR3. Via MiXCR, TCRdb re-called the multiplex PCR reads, giving one row per CDR3 protein. This sample carries some 350,000 distinct CDR3 sequences, about 18% of them seen once, and the ten largest clones take roughly 3.5%.

The chain recombines TRBV29-1 with TRBJ1-2; 7 nucleotides match TRBD1. Material for sequencing was blood. The TCR sequence derives from a woman between 18 and 29 years old with Graves' hyperthyroidism. The CDR3 loop reads CSVEDGQVLTGYTF. The CDR3 DNA sequence: TGCAGCGTTGAAGATGGACAGGTGTTGACTGGCTACACCTTC.